Following are 13 T cell receptor beta chains from one sample sequenced in a study of monozygotic twins with cystic fibrosis. Only in-frame clones appear in the TCRdb table, and some are missing; sequencing was by immunoSEQ multiplex PCR. This sample has about 19,000 clones, with 95% to 98% found just once. Source material: blood. All receptors come from a woman between 25 and 40 years old with cystic fibrosis.

In its sample, this clone was seen once. The rearrangement uses TRBV5-4 and TRBJ2-7; 12 bases line up with TRBD2. The V gene's germline CDR1 is SGHNT and CDR2 YYREEE (reference sequence). The trim removed 4 bases at V and 0 bases at J, leaving 14 bases unmatched. CDR3 length: 19 amino acids. The CDR3 loop reads CASSPGLIRTSGVSYEQYF. As DNA, the CDR3 is TGTGCCAGCAGCCCAGGACTAATCAGGACTAGCGGGGTCTCCTACGAGCAGTACTTC.

V gene TRBV7-9 combines with J gene TRBJ1-2; maybe TRBD1 (6 bases). Trimming removed 1 base at V and 6 bases at J, with 15 bases between. Germline-derived CDR1 and CDR2 are SEHNR and FQNEAQ (reference sequence). CDR3 size: 15 residues. The CDR3 DNA reads TGTGCCAGCAGCTTAGTACAGGGTGGGTCTAATGGCTACACCTTC. Its protein is CASSLVQGGSNGYTF.

This clone came up once. The V call is TRBV10-3, the J call TRBJ1-6, with D possibly matching TRBD1 (6 bases). The CDR3 consists of 17 residues. In germline, CDR1 is ENHRY, CDR2 SYGVKD. V lost 4 bases to trimming and J lost 2 bases, with 15 bases between them. As DNA, the CDR3 is TGTGCCATCAGTGTCAGGGAGGGGGGAACCTATAATTCACCCCTCCACTTT. Its translation: CAISVREGGTYNSPLHF.

The chain recombines TRBV19 with TRBJ1-2; D is uncertain. CDR1 is LNHDA, CDR2 SQIVND, per germline (reference sequence). Trimming left V 5 bases short and J 2 bases short, with 9 bases between. The length of the CDR3 is 13 residues. The CDR3 spells CASSVDRNYGYTF. The CDR3 nucleotides read TGTGCCAGTAGTGTCGACCGAAACTATGGCTACACCTTC. Together with reference TRBV19 and TRBJ1-2, the CDR3 gives the full variable domain: DGGITQSPKYLFRKEGQNVTLSCEQNLNHDAMYWYRQDPGQGLRLIYYSQIVNDFQKGDIAEGYSVSREKKESFPLTVTSAQKNPTAFYLCASSVDRNYGYTFGSGTRLTVV.

Written as DNA, the CDR3 is TGCGCCAGCCTCCCACGGGACAGGACCTCCTACGAGCAGTACTTC. Its translation is CASLPRDRTSYEQYF. The V gene is TRBV23-1, the J gene TRBJ2-7; 8 bases are a match to TRBD1. TRBV23-1 is designated an ORF whose function remains uncertain. This CDR3 has 15 residues. After removal of 8 bases from V and 0 bases from J, the junction contained 9 bases not matched to a gene.

The chain is built from TRBV9 and TRBJ1-6, with D hard to call. Germline V gene lookup returns CDR1 SGDLS and CDR2 YYNGEE. This CDR3 is 16 amino acids long. Trimming pared 3 bases from V and 5 bases from J, leaving 15 bases between. CDR3 protein: CASSESQTGNNSPLHF. The CDR3, as DNA: TGTGCCAGCAGCGAGAGCCAAACTGGGAATAATTCACCCCTCCACTTT. Full variable domain (missing parts from reference TRBV9 and TRBJ1-6): DSGVTQTPKHLITATGQRVTLRCSPRSGDLSVYWYQQSLDQGLQFLIQYYNGEERAKGNILERFSAQQFPDLHSELNLSSLELGDSALYFCASSESQTGNNSPLHFGNGTRLTVT.

The rearrangement joins TRBV9 to TRBJ2-1; D not resolved. V was cut by 1 base and J by 6 bases, with 8 bases left in between. Germline CDR1 SGDLS, CDR2 YYNGEE. This CDR3 comprises 13 residues. CDR3 region: CASSVLVSNEQFF. DNA of the CDR3: TGTGCCAGCAGCGTACTAGTATCCAATGAGCAGTTCTTC.

The chain carries TRBV30 and TRBJ1-5, with D possibly being TRBD1 (5 bases). Germline V lookup: CDR1 GTSNPN, CDR2 SVGIG (reference sequence). V lost 3 bases, J lost 6 bases, and 12 bases lay in between. The CDR3 totals 13 residues. The CDR3 region is CAWSRATGQPQHF. CDR3 coding DNA: TGTGCCTGGAGCAGGGCCACTGGTCAGCCCCAGCATTTT.

CDR3 amino acids: CASSPYKGQLGNTIYF. The CDR3 DNA reads TGTGCCAGCTCACCGTACAAGGGACAGCTAGGAAACACCATATATTTT. The genes are TRBV18 and TRBJ1-3; 7 nucleotides line up with TRBD1. The CDR3 covers 16 residues. The J segment lost 4 bases and the V segment lost 3 bases, leaving 9 bases of the junction unmatched. CDR1 is KGHSH, CDR2 LQKENI, per germline.

This clone qualifies as medium-sized (0.01 to 0.1%). Distinct nucleotide sequences in the sample also encode this CDR3. The chain joins TRBV4-3 to TRBJ1-2; no clear D gene. This CDR3 is built from 12 residues. Looked up from germline, CDR1 is LGHNA and CDR2 is YSLEER. Trimming removed 0 bases from V and 4 bases from J, with 3 bases in between. The chain's CDR3 is CASSQDSYGYTF. CDR3 bases: TGCGCCAGCAGCCAAGACAGCTATGGCTACACCTTC.

This chain connects TRBV4-3 to TRBJ2-1; the match to TRBD1 covers 8 bases. Unmatched junction bases numbered 4, after V lost 0 bases and J lost 12 bases. The CDR3 runs to 13 residues. Germline CDR1 reads LGHNA; CDR2 reads YSLEER. The CDR3 sequence is CASSQDSQGAQFF. In nucleotides, the CDR3 is TGCGCCAGCAGCCAAGATTCCCAGGGGGCGCAGTTCTTC.

V gene TRBV11-2 combines with J gene TRBJ2-3; the D is unclear. Trimming took off 3 bases at V and 1 base at J, with 11 bases between the two ends. The CDR3 has 15 amino acids. CDR1 is SGHAT, CDR2 FQNNGV, per germline. The CDR3 DNA follows: TGTGCCAGCAGCTTCCAGCGCTCCGGCACAGATACGCAGTATTTT. It translates to CASSFQRSGTDTQYF.

V gene TRBV7-2 combines with J gene TRBJ1-1; 7 bases are shared with TRBD1. The CDR3 covers 14 residues. Unmatched junction bases numbered 4, after V lost 5 bases and J lost 1 base. In germline, CDR1 is SGHTA, CDR2 FQGNSA. The chain's CDR3 is CASSPRGGNTEAFF. For the CDR3, the DNA is TGTGCCAGCAGCCCCAGGGGGGGGAACACTGAAGCTTTCTTT.